This T cell receptor (beta chain) was captured in a study of shared clonotypes between healthy human individuals (dated by TCRdb to the early 2020s). At the level of the whole study: Three men and a couple of women, aged 18 to 49 years, made up the cohort. For each donor, CD4 naive and CD4 memory were each given three plates, CD8 naive was given two plates, and CD8 memory was given one plate. Blood TCR repertoires of 5 or 6 healthy adults were deeply sequenced to estimate repertoire size and the extent of clonotype sharing between individuals. Different laboratories and diverse techniques were used to prepare libraries and sequence TCR repertoires, to increase sequencing depth and limit assay-specific biases. Each donor's leukapheresis produced roughly between roughly 0.9 and 9 billion PBMCs. What the study reported, not specific to this receptor: Because the study included only a small number of donors, the genetic and exposure-history diversity represented was limited. Only blood was sampled, and tissue TCR repertoires likely differ from those in blood. Naive subsets generally had larger estimated clonotype richness than memory subsets did. Approximately 5% of naive CD4, roughly 3.6% of naive CD8, roughly 2.5% of memory CD4, and 0.35% to 0.5% of memory CD8 clonotypes were shared across several donors. Incomplete sequencing was indicated by rarefaction of sorted-subset datasets, despite the large sequencing depth. Higher generation probabilities were observed for clonotypes shared by all four sorted-subset donors than for non-shared clonotypes. Pairwise subsampling led to the expectation that sequencing depth would affect the degree of clonotype sharing among donors.

About this clone: The antigen this receptor binds is unknown. Base qualities are missing; no much larger clone stands one base away.

CDR1 and CDR2 were assigned from the germline V gene (reference sequence) as LNHNV and YYDKDF. A distance of 18 bases separates the germline ends of V and J, which lose 5 bases and 7 bases respectively. From the cysteine up to the phenylalanine, the CDR3 has a length of 15 residues. Only the CDR3 portion is preserved as DNA: 45 bases, with reading frame beginning at the first base. Healthy HIV-negative adults with no recently reported acute infections or vaccinations were included as donors. Every donor was a Caucasian adult residing in Nashville, Tennessee, USA. CD4+ T cells were enriched through magnetic negative selection, after which naive cells were positively selected on CD45RA and the remaining negative fraction served as the memory subset. Blood was obtained by leukapheresis, after which PBMCs were separated by Ficoll-Histopaque density gradient centrifugation and cryopreserved in liquid nitrogen vapor phase. Analytical flow cytometry was used to check the purity and quantity of every magnetically sorted T cell population. Genomic DNA was isolated from every sorted fraction and measured by UV absorbance on a Nanodrop 2000c.

Using the deep immunoSEQ assay, multiplex PCR amplified TCR CDR3 regions from genomic DNA. Genomic DNA extracted from each cell subset was distributed evenly over all wells of several immunoSEQ 96-well plates, and each plate served as one replicate. For sorted subsets, each replicate PCR was loaded with 200 ng genomic DNA, equivalent to 32,000 or so T cell genomes. The purified libraries were quantified using a Qubit 3.0 fluorometer, sized with a Bioanalyzer 2100, and then quantified again using the KAPA Library Quantification kit. A separate single-read 150-cycle Illumina NextSeq 550 flow cell was used to sequence each immunoSEQ 96-well plate. The source study handled its data this way. The immunoSEQ output contained only junctional sequences without quality scores, so filtering could not match that applied to full-length reads. To assign V/J genes and CDR3, sequences were annotated using PyIR, a Python wrapper for IgBLAST v1.9, with IMGT germline references. Reads were removed for weak V/J assignments (E-value above 1e-6), missing CDR3, stop codons, out-of-frame junctions, or ambiguous translated residues. V3J clonotypes were defined by identical inferred V gene, J gene, and CDR3 amino acid sequence. Percentage overlap between repertoires was computed as shared unique clonotypes divided by the size of the smaller repertoire. Three approaches were used to assess repertoire richness: RTK rarefaction, the Chao1 estimator, and Recon v2.1 estimates of unobserved clonotypes. OLGA was used to compute generation probabilities for all TCRbeta clonotypes that the gDNA method yielded from a handful of donors. Entries here come from immuneACCESS through TCRdb and include only in-frame sequences with V and J called. Some clones fail to appear in such tables; in the studies checked, an unresolved V gene covers under half of the shortfall, and the cause of the remainder is unknown. V and J calls and clone size are given by that table; D and trimming were obtained from the DNA. Recorded for this sample are 850,000 to 1,200,000 clones; more than 60% of them occurred a single time. Together, the top ten hold approximately 1.5% of the sample.

The sequence derives from a man aged 18 to 29 in good health. The specimen was memory CD4+ T cells sorted from blood. The cell subset or site label here, explained by the study, means: CD45RA-negative fraction. The chain employs TRBV15 and TRBJ1-5; 6 matching bases give a weak D call of TRBD1. The CDR3 region has the sequence CATSPGGGSGQPQHF. At the DNA level, the sequence is TGTGCCACCAGCCCCGGGGGGGGCTCAGGGCAGCCCCAGCATTTT.